The T cell receptor beta chain under discussion was sequenced for a study of monozygotic twins with inflammatory bowel disease. Researchers collected about 2.5 ml of blood per donor. A note on this clonotype: Antigen specificity is unknown.

Study-wide points: IBD patients shared fewer clonotypes with others than healthy twins, especially with disease activity. TCRbeta diversity (inverse Simpson) was lower in IBD patients than in healthy co-twins.

TCRdb reprocessed the 5' RACE reads, with one entry per CDR3 protein and no DNA. The table lists 400,000 to 500,000 distinct CDR3 sequences. Looked up from germline, CDR1 is LGHNA and CDR2 is YNFKEQ. The CDR3 length is 15 residues. The genes are TRBV4-2 and TRBJ2-2; the TCRdb call, TRBD1, lacks DNA for checking. This TCR was recovered from a human donor with ulcerative colitis or Crohn's disease, or a healthy co-twin of an affected twin (not recorded which). Sequencing was done on a sample of blood. CDR3 region: CASTPGRGSAGELFF.